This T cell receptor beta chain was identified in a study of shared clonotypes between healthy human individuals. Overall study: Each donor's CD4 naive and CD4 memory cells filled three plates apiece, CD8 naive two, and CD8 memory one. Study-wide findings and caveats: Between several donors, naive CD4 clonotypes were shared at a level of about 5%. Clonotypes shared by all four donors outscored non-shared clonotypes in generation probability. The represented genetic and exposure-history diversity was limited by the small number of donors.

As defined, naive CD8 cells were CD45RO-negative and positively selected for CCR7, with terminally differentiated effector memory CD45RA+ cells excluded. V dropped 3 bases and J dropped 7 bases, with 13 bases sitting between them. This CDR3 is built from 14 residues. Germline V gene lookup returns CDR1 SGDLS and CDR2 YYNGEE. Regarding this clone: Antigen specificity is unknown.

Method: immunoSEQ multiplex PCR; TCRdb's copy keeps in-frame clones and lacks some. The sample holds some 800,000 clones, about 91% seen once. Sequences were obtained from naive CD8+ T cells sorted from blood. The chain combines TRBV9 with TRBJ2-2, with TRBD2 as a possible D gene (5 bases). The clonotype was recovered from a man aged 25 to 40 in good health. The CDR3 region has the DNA TGTGCCAGCAGCGCCCGGGGTCCCGTCGGGGAGCTGTTTTTT. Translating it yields CASSARGPVGELFF.